The rows below give T cell receptor beta chains drawn from one sample of a study of shared clonotypes between healthy human individuals. The assay was immunoSEQ multiplex PCR, and TCRdb's table has in-frame clones only and misses some. The data hold under 1,100,000 clones, with around 75% observed a single time. Sequencing was carried out using memory CD4+ T cells sorted from blood. The receptors were sampled from a man aged 18 to 30 in good health. Both conserved end residues are trimmed from each CDR3. Expanded clones get a size class; other rows say once, few or many, or leave the size out.

TRBV5-1	-	TRBJ1-4	ASSSGPMGAVSEKLF
TRBV5-1	-	TRBJ2-2	ASSVDWNTGELF
TRBV18	many	TRBJ1-5	ASSRESNQPQH
TRBV25-1	-	TRBJ1-1	ASRLTGGTEAF
TRBV7-2	-	TRBJ1-1	ASSSGTRNTEAF
TRBV19	-	TRBJ1-1	ASSIRLRLRDTEAF
TRBV30	-	TRBJ1-3	AWQKVRSGNTIY
TRBV6-6	-	TRBJ1-1	ASSYGQGMNTEAF
TRBV7-2	-	TRBJ1-3	ASSLDRGRNTIY
TRBV7-9	-	TRBJ1-1	ASSRDGQDHRAF
TRBV30	few	TRBJ1-1	ACPMRGNTEAF
TRBV14	-	TRBJ1-1	ASSLIPGQGMAEAF
TRBV10-2	-	TRBJ1-2	ASRTGGGRGYT
TRBV14	-	TRBJ1-2	ASSLPGTGGSGYT
TRBV6-6	-	TRBJ1-1	ASSYRGGRVNTEAF
TRBV4-3	-	TRBJ2-2	ASSQDLTGGNTGELF
TRBV5-1	-	TRBJ2-7	ASTRGGGSYEQY
TRBV30	-	TRBJ2-3	AWSPRLAGFTDTQY
TRBV11-2	-	TRBJ2-3	ASRLGTSGTDTQY
TRBV19	-	TRBJ2-2	ASSIVDVAGELF
TRBV6-6	once	TRBJ1-5	ASSYGTGLSNQPQH
TRBV11-3	-	TRBJ2-2	ASSHGHTGELF
TRBV10-3	-	TRBJ2-3	AISEIAGALTDTQY
TRBV28	once	TRBJ1-2	ASSGSEGRAFSGYT
TRBV5-1	once	TRBJ1-1	ASSLNLQGRAF
TRBV2	once	TRBJ1-5	ASRQGQGLNQPQH
TRBV19	medium-sized	TRBJ1-2	ASSKDGPYGYT
TRBV30	-	TRBJ1-2	AWSGTAYYGYT
TRBV5-1	few	TRBJ2-5	ASSRQETQY
TRBV6-6	few	TRBJ2-2	ASTDRTRHTGELF
TRBV6-1	-	TRBJ1-6	ASSVTPTGGAGSPLH
TRBV7-2	-	TRBJ2-3	ASSQGGTQY
TRBV6-1	-	TRBJ2-2	ASSEPWNTGELF
TRBV6-6	-	TRBJ1-6	ASNPNRESPLH
TRBV18	-	TRBJ2-6	ASSRNGRSSGANVLT
TRBV28	-	TRBJ1-5	ATLGAGFSNQPQH
TRBV5-5	-	TRBJ1-1	ASSLERTNTEAF
TRBV11-2	-	TRBJ2-7	ASSLAGQGSNEQY
TRBV2	few	TRBJ2-3	ASSEASGTGDLMDTQY
TRBV28	-	TRBJ2-7	ASRSLGRQSDYEQY
TRBV19	-	TRBJ2-7	ASSISGREQY
TRBV7-9	-	-	ASSLTGYEQY
TRBV9	-	TRBJ1-6	ASSVQQGGGSPLH
TRBV30	-	TRBJ2-3	AWSVRASGAWDTQY
TRBV5-1	-	TRBJ2-7	ASSSRERGPGREQY
TRBV19	-	TRBJ2-7	ASSRAEYSYEQY